This is a list of T cell receptor beta chains from one sample in a study of chemoradiotherapy in HPV16-positive cancers. Sequencing used immunoSEQ multiplex PCR; TCRdb keeps in-frame clones, though not all of them. The profile shows around 53,000 clones, 90% of them singletons. Sequenced here: blood, sampled from a patient who underwent chemoradiotherapy. Every receptor here comes from a human donor with HPV-associated anogenital cancer. Both conserved end residues are part of each CDR3.

V gene	CDR3 protein
TRBV30	CAWDTGLQNSPLHF
TRBV10-2	CASSGYQTSYEQYF
TRBV6-7	CASSYRFTTSCGGGTDTQYF
TRBV6-5	CASKNRADTEAFF
TRBV5-6	CASRRRGVNNEQFF
TRBV15	CATSRGSIFEQFF
TRBV4-3	CASSKGPTSGDETQYF
TRBV5-5	CASSSLGAASNQPQHF
TRBV2	CASSLGDGSTGELFF
TRBV5-4	CASSFTSGGTYEQYF
TRBV28	CASTSGMNTEAFF
TRBV7-6	CASSLARTRPIYEQYF